One and the same sample provided the 12 T cell receptor beta chains below, sequenced in a study of identical twins. TCRdb independently ran MiXCR on the 5' RACE reads; one entry per CDR3 protein. The sample includes around 250,000 distinct CDR3 sequences, about 13% of them seen just once. The sample was also reused in another study, on yellow fever vaccine responses in identical twins.

Sequencing was carried out using memory (CD45RO+) T cells sorted from blood. These TCRs come from a young woman in good health.

The table lists this clonotype with a few counts. The chain couples TRBV20-1 to TRBJ1-5; 7 bases agree with TRBD1. Germline V CDR1 and CDR2: DFQATT, SNEGSKA (reference sequence). Losses at the gene ends were 0 bases for V and 5 bases for J; bases not matched to a gene: 13. This CDR3 is 17 amino acids long. CDR3 protein: CSARDLRGSGIDQPQHF. CDR3 sequence (DNA): TGCAGTGCTAGAGATCTCAGGGGGTCTGGGATAGATCAGCCCCAGCATTTT.

This sequence joins TRBV2 and TRBJ2-5, with a weak D call TRBD2 (6 bases). V was shortened by 4 bases and J by 4 bases, with 16 bases between the two germline ends. Germline loops: CDR1 SNHLY, CDR2 FYNNEI. CDR3 size: 15 residues. The CDR3 DNA reads as TGTGCCAGCAGTGCGGGGGACCACTACGGAGAGACCCAGTACTTC. It encodes CASSAGDHYGETQYF. Based on the CDR3 plus reference TRBV2 and TRBJ2-5, the full variable domain is EPEVTQTPSHQVTQMGQEVILRCVPISNHLYFYWYRQILGQKVEFLVSFYNNEISEKSEIFDDQFSVERPDGSNFTLKIRSTKLEDSAMYFCASSAGDHYGETQYFGPGTRLLVL.

In its sample, this clonotype was seen a few times. The chain carries TRBV5-1 and TRBJ2-5; D not resolved. Trimming removed 2 bases at V and 0 bases at J, with 2 bases between. The CDR3 runs 12 residues. Germline V CDR1 and CDR2: SGHRS, YFSETQ. The CDR3, as DNA: TGCGCCAGCAGCTTCGACCAAGAGACCCAGTACTTC. Its translation: CASSFDQETQYF.

This clonotype was picked up many times. The chain joins TRBV12-3 or TRBV12-4 to TRBJ2-3; no clear D gene. CDR3 size: 15 residues. V was trimmed by 0 bases and J by 4 bases, leaving 11 bases between them. The CDR3 spells CASSLAQPGADTQYF. The CDR3 DNA is TGTGCCAGCAGTTTAGCCCAACCCGGCGCAGATACGCAGTATTTT.

This clonotype showed up just a few times. The rearrangement links TRBV5-1 to TRBJ2-1; either TRBD1 or TRBD2 may fit D (5 bases each). The CDR3 has 13 amino acids. Deletions cut 0 bases from V and 15 bases from J, with 16 bases between. Germline values: CDR1 SGHRS, CDR2 YFSETQ. The CDR3 here is CASSLETAELGFF. The CDR3 bases are TGCGCCAGCAGCTTGGAGACAGCCGAACTAGGGTTCTTC.

This clonotype was counted only a few times. The chain combines TRBV4-3 with TRBJ2-7, with unresolved D. Germline-derived CDR1 and CDR2 are LGHNA and YSLEER. The CDR3 has 14 residues. V lost 2 bases, J lost 0 bases, and 8 bases lay in between. The CDR3 spells CASSQRTGSYEQYF. CDR3 bases: TGCGCCAGCAGCCAACGAACCGGCTCCTACGAGCAGTACTTC.

The chain couples TRBV7-6 to TRBJ2-1; D is unclear. Trimming took off 3 bases at V and 6 bases at J, with 15 bases between the two ends. The V gene's germline CDR1 is SGHVS and CDR2 FNYEAQ. The CDR3 length is 15 residues. The CDR3 is CASSFSVQASNEQFF. DNA of the CDR3: TGTGCCAGCAGCTTTAGTGTGCAAGCGAGCAATGAGCAGTTCTTC.

This clonotype turned up a few times. This sequence joins TRBV28 and TRBJ1-4; perhaps TRBD1 as D (6 bases). Between the trimmed V and J ends, which lost 2 bases and 6 bases, there was a span of 10 bases. The CDR3 is 14 residues long. The germline V gene has CDR1 MDHEN and CDR2 SYDVKM. CDR3 amino acids: CASSLRGAYEKLFF. DNA of the CDR3: TGTGCCAGCAGTTTAAGGGGGGCGTATGAAAAACTGTTTTTT.

This clonotype was seen many times. The chain combines TRBV4-1 with TRBJ2-3, with 7 bases matching TRBD1. Losses at the gene ends were 0 bases for V and 3 bases for J; bases not matched to a gene: 0. The CDR3 consists of 14 residues. Germline values: CDR1 MGHRA, CDR2 YSYEKL. CDR3 DNA: TGCGCCAGCAGCCAAGACAGGGGGACAGATACGCAGTATTTT. It translates to CASSQDRGTDTQYF.

This clonotype was seen only a few times. This chain uses TRBV25-1 with TRBJ2-1; 10 nucleotides agree with TRBD1. V lost 5 bases and J lost 4; bases outside the gene matches: 29. The germline gives CDR1 MGHDK, CDR2 SYGVNS. This CDR3 is built from 23 residues. CDR3 amino acids: CASSFSRTGGRMRTSGVYNEQFF. The CDR3 DNA follows: TGTGCCAGCAGTTTCTCGCGGACAGGGGGTAGGATGCGGACATCGGGGGTGTACAATGAGCAGTTCTTC. The variable domain in full, completed from reference TRBV25-1 and TRBJ2-1, reads EADIYQTPRYLVIGTGKKITLECSQTMGHDKMYWYQQDPGMELHLIHYSYGVNSTEKGDLSSESTVSRIRTEHFPLTLESARPSHTSQYLCASSFSRTGGRMRTSGVYNEQFFGPGTRLTVL.

Only a few counts were recorded for this clonotype. V is TRBV5-1 and J is TRBJ2-3, with 8 bases that match TRBD2. J lost 5 bases, V lost 2 bases, and 10 bases had no gene match. The CDR3 is made up of 16 amino acids. Germline V CDR1 and CDR2: SGHRS, YFSETQ. The CDR3 sequence: CASSFREGDVGDTQYF. In DNA, the CDR3 is TGCGCCAGCAGCTTTCGGGAGGGGGACGTGGGAGATACGCAGTATTTT.

J is TRBJ2-7 and V is TRBV18, with unresolved D. CDR3 length equals 14 residues. The V gene lost 4 bases and the J gene lost 0 bases, with 10 bases spanning the gap. The germline V gene has CDR1 KGHSH and CDR2 LQKENI. CDR3 nucleotide sequence: TGTGCCAGCTCACTCAGAGCGAACTCCTACGAGCAGTACTTC. As protein: CASSLRANSYEQYF.